This T cell receptor (beta chain) was captured in a study of blood T cells in healthy people across ages. Notes on the study in general: Age advanced and TCR beta diversity per million T cells fell, roughly linearly.

Trimming left V 5 bases short and J 4 bases short, with 13 bases between. This CDR3 is built from 14 residues. The germline V gene encodes CDR1 MNHEY and CDR2 SMNVEV (reference sequence). PCR was performed a second time for about 7 to 12 cycles using a sample-barcoded 5' primer and a J-beta primer mix. From each sample, at least 2.5 million paired-end reads containing CDR3 were obtained. A single record per CDR3 protein comes from TCRdb applying MiXCR to the 5' RACE reads. This sample has about 670,000 distinct CDR3 sequences, with around 41% found just once. To note about this clonotype: Its specificity is unknown.

The source material was blood. V is TRBV27 and J is TRBJ2-3; D not certain. The receptor was derived from a man aged 80 or over in good health. The CDR3, as DNA: TGTGCCAGCAGTCAAACCCCGACTGCAGATACGCAGTATTTT. Encoded protein: CASSQTPTADTQYF.